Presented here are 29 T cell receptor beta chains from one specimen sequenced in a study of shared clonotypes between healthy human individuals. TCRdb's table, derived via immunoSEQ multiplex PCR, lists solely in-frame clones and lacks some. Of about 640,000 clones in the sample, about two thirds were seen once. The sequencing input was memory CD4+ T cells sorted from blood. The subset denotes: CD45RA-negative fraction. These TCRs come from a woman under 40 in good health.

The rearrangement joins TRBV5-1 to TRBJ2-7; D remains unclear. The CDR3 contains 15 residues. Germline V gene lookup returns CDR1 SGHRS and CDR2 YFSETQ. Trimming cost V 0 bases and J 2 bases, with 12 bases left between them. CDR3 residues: CASSLAPDGTYEQYF. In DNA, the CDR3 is TGCGCCAGCAGCTTGGCTCCGGACGGCACCTACGAGCAGTACTTC.

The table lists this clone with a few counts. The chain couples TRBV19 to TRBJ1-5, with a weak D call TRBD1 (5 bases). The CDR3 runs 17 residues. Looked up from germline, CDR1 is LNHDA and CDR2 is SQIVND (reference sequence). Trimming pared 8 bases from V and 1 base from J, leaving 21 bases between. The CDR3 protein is CASALTGTGGSNQPQHF. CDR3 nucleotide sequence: TGTGCCAGTGCGCTTACAGGAACGGGAGGGAGCAATCAGCCCCAGCATTTT.

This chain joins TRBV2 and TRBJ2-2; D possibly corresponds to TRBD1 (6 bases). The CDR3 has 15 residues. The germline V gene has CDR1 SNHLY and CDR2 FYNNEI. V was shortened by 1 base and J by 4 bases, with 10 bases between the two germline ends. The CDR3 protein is CASSEEQGSTGELFF. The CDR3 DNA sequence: TGTGCCAGCAGTGAAGAACAGGGTAGCACCGGGGAGCTGTTTTTT.

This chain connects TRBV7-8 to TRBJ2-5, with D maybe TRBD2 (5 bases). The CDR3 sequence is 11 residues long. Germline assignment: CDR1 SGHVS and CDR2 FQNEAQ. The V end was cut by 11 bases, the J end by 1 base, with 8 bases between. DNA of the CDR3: TGTGCCGAGGGCATCCAAGAGACCCAGTACTTC. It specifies CAEGIQETQYF.

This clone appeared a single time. The CDR3 sequence: CASSSLTSWESGANVLTF. CDR3 DNA: TGTGCCAGCAGCTCCTTGACTAGTTGGGAGTCTGGGGCCAACGTCCTGACTTTC. The V call is TRBV13, the J call TRBJ2-6; possibly TRBD2 for D (6 bases). Germline CDR1 and CDR2: PRHDT and FYEKMQ (reference sequence). The CDR3 runs 18 residues. V dropped 4 bases and J dropped 1 base, with 17 bases sitting between them.

CDR3 sequence: CASSGQQLMNTEAFF. The CDR3 nucleotides read TGTGCCAGCAGCGGACAGCAGCTTATGAACACTGAAGCTTTCTTT. The chain carries TRBV9 and TRBJ1-1; perhaps TRBD1 as D (5 bases). Germline V gives CDR1 SGDLS, CDR2 YYNGEE. The CDR3 extends over 15 amino acids. Trimming took 3 bases from V and 0 from J, leaving 12 bases between them.

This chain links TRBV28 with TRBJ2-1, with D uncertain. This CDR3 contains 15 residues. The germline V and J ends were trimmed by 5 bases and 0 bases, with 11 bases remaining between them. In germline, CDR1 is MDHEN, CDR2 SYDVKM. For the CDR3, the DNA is TGTGCCAGCAGTGGCTACTTGATCTCCTACAATGAGCAGTTCTTC. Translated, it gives CASSGYLISYNEQFF.

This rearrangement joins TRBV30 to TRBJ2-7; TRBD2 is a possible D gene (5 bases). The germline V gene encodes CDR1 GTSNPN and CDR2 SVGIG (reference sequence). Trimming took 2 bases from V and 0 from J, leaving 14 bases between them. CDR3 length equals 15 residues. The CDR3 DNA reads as TGTGCCTGGAGTCGGGGAAGGTCGAGCTCCTACGAGCAGTACTTC. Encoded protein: CAWSRGRSSSYEQYF.

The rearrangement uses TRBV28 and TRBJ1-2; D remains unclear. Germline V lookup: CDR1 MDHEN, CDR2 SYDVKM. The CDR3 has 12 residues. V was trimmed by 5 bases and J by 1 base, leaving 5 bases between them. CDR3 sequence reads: CASSPHNYGYTF. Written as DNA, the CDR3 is TGTGCCAGCAGTCCGCATAACTATGGCTACACCTTC.

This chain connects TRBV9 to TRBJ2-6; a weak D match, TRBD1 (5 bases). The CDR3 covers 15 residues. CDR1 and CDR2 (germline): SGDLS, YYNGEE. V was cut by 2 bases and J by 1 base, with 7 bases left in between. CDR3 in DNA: TGTGCCAGCAGCGTGACAGTGTCTGGGGCCAACGTCCTGACTTTC. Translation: CASSVTVSGANVLTF.

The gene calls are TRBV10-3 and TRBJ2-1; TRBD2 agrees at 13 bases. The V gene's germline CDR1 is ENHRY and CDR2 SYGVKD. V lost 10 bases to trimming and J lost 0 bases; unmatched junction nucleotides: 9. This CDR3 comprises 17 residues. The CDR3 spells CATGGTSGASSYNEQFF. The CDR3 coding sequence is TGTGCCACCGGAGGGACTAGCGGGGCCAGCTCCTACAATGAGCAGTTCTTC.

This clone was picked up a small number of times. The CDR3 DNA reads TGCGCCAGCAGTGTTTCCAAGGGGAACTATGGCTACACCTTC. Translated, it gives CASSVSKGNYGYTF. The chain couples TRBV10-2 to TRBJ1-2; a possible D gene is TRBD1 (5 bases). This CDR3 contains 14 residues. Between the trimmed V and J ends, which lost 4 bases and 2 bases, there was a span of 11 bases. Germline loops: CDR1 WSHSY, CDR2 SAAADI.

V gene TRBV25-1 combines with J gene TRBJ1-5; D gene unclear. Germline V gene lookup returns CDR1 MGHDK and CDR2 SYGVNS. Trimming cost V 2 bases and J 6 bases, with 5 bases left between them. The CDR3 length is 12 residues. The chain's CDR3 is CASSEKGQPQHF. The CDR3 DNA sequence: TGTGCCAGCAGTGAAAAGGGTCAGCCCCAGCATTTT.

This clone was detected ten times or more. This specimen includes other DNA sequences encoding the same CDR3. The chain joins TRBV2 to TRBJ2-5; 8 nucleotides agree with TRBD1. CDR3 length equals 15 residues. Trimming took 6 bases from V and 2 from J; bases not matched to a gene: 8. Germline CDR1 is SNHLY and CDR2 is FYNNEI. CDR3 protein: CASSTEGQGQETQYF. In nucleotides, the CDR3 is TGTGCCAGCAGCACCGAAGGACAGGGTCAAGAGACCCAGTACTTC.

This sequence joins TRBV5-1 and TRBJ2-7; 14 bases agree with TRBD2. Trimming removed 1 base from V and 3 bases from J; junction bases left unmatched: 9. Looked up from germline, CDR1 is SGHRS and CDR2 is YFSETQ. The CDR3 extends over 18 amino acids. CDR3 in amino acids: CASSLRTSGRQYYYEQYF. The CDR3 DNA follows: TGCGCCAGCAGCTTGCGGACTAGCGGGAGGCAATACTACTACGAGCAGTACTTC. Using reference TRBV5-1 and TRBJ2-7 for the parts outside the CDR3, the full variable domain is KAGVTQTPRYLIKTRGQQVTLSCSPISGHRSVSWYQQTPGQGLQFLFEYFSETQRNKGNFPGRFSGRQFSNSRSEMNVSTLELGDSALYLCASSLRTSGRQYYYEQYFGPGTRLTVT.

CDR3 sequence reads: CASSLGGTRAETQYF. CDR3 DNA sequence: TGTGCCAGCAGCTTAGGTGGTACTAGAGCGGAGACCCAGTACTTC. The rearrangement joins TRBV7-7 to TRBJ2-5; the D gene is possibly TRBD2 (5 bases). The germline V gene encodes CDR1 SSHAT and CDR2 FNYEAQ (reference sequence). V lost 1 base to trimming and J lost 5 bases, with 14 bases between them. This CDR3 comprises 15 residues.

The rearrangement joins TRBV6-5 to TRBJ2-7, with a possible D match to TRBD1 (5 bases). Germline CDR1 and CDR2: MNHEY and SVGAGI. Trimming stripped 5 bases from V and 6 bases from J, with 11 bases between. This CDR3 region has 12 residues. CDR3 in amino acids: CASSPLGREQYF. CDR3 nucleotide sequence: TGTGCCAGCAGTCCTCTGGGGCGCGAGCAGTACTTC.

The CDR3 is CASSLGESYNEQFF. In DNA form, the CDR3 reads TGTGCCAGTAGTTTGGGAGAATCCTACAATGAGCAGTTCTTC. J is TRBJ2-1 and V is TRBV19; D might be TRBD2 (5 bases). The CDR3 consists of 14 residues. The V end lost 5 bases, the J end lost 1 base, and 9 bases lay between the germline ends. The germline V gene has CDR1 LNHDA and CDR2 SQIVND (reference sequence).

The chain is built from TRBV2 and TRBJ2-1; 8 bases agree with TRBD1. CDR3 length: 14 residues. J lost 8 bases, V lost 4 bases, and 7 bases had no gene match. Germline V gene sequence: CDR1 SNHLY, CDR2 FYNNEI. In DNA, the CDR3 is TGTGCCAGCAGTGGGACAGGGTGGGTGGATGAGCAGTTCTTC. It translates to CASSGTGWVDEQFF.

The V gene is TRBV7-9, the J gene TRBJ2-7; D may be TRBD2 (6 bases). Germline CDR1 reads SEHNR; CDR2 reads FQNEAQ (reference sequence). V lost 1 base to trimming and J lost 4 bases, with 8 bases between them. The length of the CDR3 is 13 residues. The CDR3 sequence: CASSLGGLYEQYF. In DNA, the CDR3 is TGTGCCAGCAGCTTAGGGGGACTTTACGAGCAGTACTTC.

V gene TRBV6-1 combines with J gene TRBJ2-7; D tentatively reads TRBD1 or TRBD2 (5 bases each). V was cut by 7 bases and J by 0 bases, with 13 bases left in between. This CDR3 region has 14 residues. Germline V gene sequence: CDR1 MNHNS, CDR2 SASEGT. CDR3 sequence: CASNRDGSSYEQYF. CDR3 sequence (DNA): TGTGCCAGCAACCGGGACGGAAGCTCCTACGAGCAGTACTTC.

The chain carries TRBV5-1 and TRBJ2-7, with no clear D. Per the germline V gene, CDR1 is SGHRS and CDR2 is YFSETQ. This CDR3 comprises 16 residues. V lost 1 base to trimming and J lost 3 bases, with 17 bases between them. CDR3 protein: CASSLSLRHEVYEQYF. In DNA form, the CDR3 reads TGCGCCAGCAGCTTGAGTCTCCGACATGAAGTCTACGAGCAGTACTTC.

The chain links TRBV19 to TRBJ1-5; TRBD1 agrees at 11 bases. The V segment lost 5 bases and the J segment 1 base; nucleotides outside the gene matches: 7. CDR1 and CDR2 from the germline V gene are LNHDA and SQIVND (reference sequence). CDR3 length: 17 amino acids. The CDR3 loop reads CASSARTGGLSNQPQHF. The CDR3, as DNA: TGTGCCAGTAGTGCCCGGACAGGGGGCCTGAGCAATCAGCCCCAGCATTTT.

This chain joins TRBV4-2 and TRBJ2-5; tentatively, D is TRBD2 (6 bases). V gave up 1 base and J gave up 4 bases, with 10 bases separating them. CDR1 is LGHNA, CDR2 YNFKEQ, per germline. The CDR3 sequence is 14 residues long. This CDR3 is CASSQVGGRETQYF. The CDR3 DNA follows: TGTGCCAGCAGCCAAGTTGGGGGGAGAGAGACCCAGTACTTC.

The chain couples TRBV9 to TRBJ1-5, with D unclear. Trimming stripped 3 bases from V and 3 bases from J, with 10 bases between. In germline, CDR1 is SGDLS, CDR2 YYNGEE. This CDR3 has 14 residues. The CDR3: CASSDEGVNQPQHF. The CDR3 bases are TGTGCCAGCAGCGACGAGGGTGTCAATCAGCCCCAGCATTTT.

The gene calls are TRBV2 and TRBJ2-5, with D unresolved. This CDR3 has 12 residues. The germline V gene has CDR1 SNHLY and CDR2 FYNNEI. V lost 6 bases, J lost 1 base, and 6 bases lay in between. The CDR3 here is CASSQFQETQYF. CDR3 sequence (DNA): TGTGCCAGCAGCCAATTCCAAGAGACCCAGTACTTC.

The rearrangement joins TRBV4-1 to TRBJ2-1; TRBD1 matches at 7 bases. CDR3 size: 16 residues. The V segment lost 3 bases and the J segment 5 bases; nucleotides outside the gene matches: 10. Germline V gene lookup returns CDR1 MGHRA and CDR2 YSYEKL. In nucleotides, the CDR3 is TGCGCCAGCAGCCACAACAACGCAGGGGGAAACAATGAGCAGTTCTTC. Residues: CASSHNNAGGNNEQFF.

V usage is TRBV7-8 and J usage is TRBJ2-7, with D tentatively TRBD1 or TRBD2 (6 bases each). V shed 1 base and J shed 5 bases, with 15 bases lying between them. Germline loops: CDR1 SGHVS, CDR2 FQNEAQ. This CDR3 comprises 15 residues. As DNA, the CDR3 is TGTGCCAGCAGCTTAGGCAACAGGGAGGTAAACGAGCAGTACTTC. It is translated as CASSLGNREVNEQYF. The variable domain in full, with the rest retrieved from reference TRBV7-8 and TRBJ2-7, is GAGVSQSPRYKVAKRGQDVALRCDPISGHVSLFWYQQALGQGPEFLTYFQNEAQLDKSGLPSDRFFAERPEGSVSTLKIQRTQQEDSAVYLCASSLGNREVNEQYFGPGTRLTVT.

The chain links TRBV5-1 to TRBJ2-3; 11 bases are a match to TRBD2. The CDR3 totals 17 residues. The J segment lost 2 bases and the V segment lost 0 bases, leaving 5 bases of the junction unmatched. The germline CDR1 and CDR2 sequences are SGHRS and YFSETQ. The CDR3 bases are TGCGCCAGCAGCTTGGTTCTAGCGGGAGGACCCACAGATACGCAGTATTTT. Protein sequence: CASSLVLAGGPTDTQYF. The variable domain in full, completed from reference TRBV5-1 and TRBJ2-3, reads KAGVTQTPRYLIKTRGQQVTLSCSPISGHRSVSWYQQTPGQGLQFLFEYFSETQRNKGNFPGRFSGRQFSNSRSEMNVSTLELGDSALYLCASSLVLAGGPTDTQYFGPGTRLTVL.